Following are 28 T cell receptor beta chains from one sample sequenced in a study of human T cells and chemical hapten exposure. Time point given: patch test 1, 2 weeks after DPC sensitization. Treatment defined: therapeutic diphenylcyclopropenone sensitization with weekly scalp DPC. The authors extracted total RNA from unfractionated whole blood. TCRdb reprocessed the RACE reads with MiXCR, giving one entry per CDR3 protein. This table has approximately 43,000 distinct CDR3 sequences, under 4.5% appearing once. The sequenced sample was whole blood, obtained in connection with sensitization to the hapten diphenylcyclopropenone (DPC). The receptor source for this set is a man aged 45-65 years with alopecia areata. Some clones in this sample may be carry-over from other donors' samples.

The chain employs TRBV30 and TRBJ1-3, with D hard to call. With 2 bases removed from V and 4 bases from J, the gap between germline ends came to 6 bases. Per germline, CDR1 GTSNPN and CDR2 SVGIG (reference sequence). This CDR3 is 12 amino acids long. CDR3 sequence: CAWSREGNTIYF. The CDR3 region has the DNA TGTGCCTGGAGTAGAGAGGGAAACACCATATATTTT.

The chain recombines TRBV20-1 with TRBJ1-2; TRBD1 agrees at 7 bases. V lost 3 bases, J lost 4 bases, and 8 bases stayed unmatched. Germline lookup yields CDR1 DFQATT and CDR2 SNEGSKA (reference sequence). This CDR3 comprises 14 residues. The CDR3 region has the DNA TGCAGTGCTAGGAACAGGGGATGGGCCTATGGCTACACCTTC. This translates into CSARNRGWAYGYTF.

Many counts were recorded for this clonotype. This chain links TRBV6-5 with TRBJ1-4, with TRBD1 matching over 7 bases. CDR1 and CDR2 (germline): MNHEY, SVGAGI. The CDR3 is 14 amino acids. V shed 3 bases and J 5 bases; nucleotides not matched to a gene: 3. The CDR3 DNA sequence: TGTGCCAGCAGTTATTTGACAGGGAATGAAAAACTGTTTTTT. Translation: CASSYLTGNEKLFF.

This clonotype was counted at least ten times. This chain links TRBV2 with TRBJ2-2; D possibly corresponds to TRBD1 (6 bases). Trimming removed 6 bases from V and 4 bases from J, with 15 bases in between. Germline CDR1 reads SNHLY; CDR2 reads FYNNEI. CDR3 length: 15 amino acids. CDR3 protein: CASREQGPTTGELFF. The CDR3 bases are TGTGCCAGCAGGGAACAGGGCCCTACCACCGGGGAGCTGTTTTTT.

This clonotype was observed many times. The chain joins TRBV3-1 to TRBJ1-6; D may be TRBD1 (5 bases). V lost 1 base and J lost 8, with 6 bases in between. The germline V gene encodes CDR1 LGHDT and CDR2 YNNKEL (reference sequence). The CDR3 runs to 13 residues. CDR3 loop: CASSQGGDSPLHF. DNA of the CDR3: TGTGCCAGCAGCCAAGGAGGGGATTCACCCCTCCACTTT.

This clonotype came up many times. This sequence joins TRBV4-2 and TRBJ2-7; D possibly corresponds to TRBD2 (5 bases). CDR3 size: 15 residues. The germline V and J ends were trimmed by 1 base and 2 bases, with 12 bases remaining between them. In germline, CDR1 is LGHNA, CDR2 YNFKEQ. CDR3 residues: CASSQGPRAAYEQYF. The CDR3 DNA reads as TGTGCCAGCAGCCAAGGCCCGCGGGCCGCCTACGAGCAGTACTTC.

This clonotype has ten or more counts. The rearrangement uses TRBV29-1 and TRBJ1-5; the match to TRBD1 covers 9 bases. Germline loops: CDR1 SQVTM, CDR2 ANQGSEA. V lost 4 bases and J lost 6; bases outside the gene matches: 4. The CDR3 runs to 13 residues. Here the CDR3 reads CSVGDRAGQPQHF. CDR3 DNA: TGCAGCGTTGGGGACAGGGCCGGTCAGCCCCAGCATTTT.

This clonotype appeared many times. The V and J genes are TRBV7-2 and TRBJ2-4; D is uncertain. This CDR3 is built from 15 residues. Between the trimmed V and J ends, which lost 5 bases and 5 bases, there was a span of 16 bases. The germline gives CDR1 SGHTA, CDR2 FQGNSA. CDR3 in amino acids: CASSPHGIAQNIQYF. CDR3 DNA: TGTGCCAGCAGCCCCCATGGGATTGCCCAAAACATTCAGTACTTC.

In this sample, this clonotype turned up many times. V gene TRBV10-3 combines with J gene TRBJ2-2, with 8 positions matching TRBD2. Germline CDR1 ENHRY, CDR2 SYGVKD. J was trimmed by 1 base and V by 8 bases; bases with no gene match: 6. CDR3 length: 15 amino acids. The CDR3 spells CAILTSGVNTGELFF. CDR3 DNA: TGTGCCATCCTAACTAGCGGAGTGAACACCGGGGAGCTGTTTTTT.

This clonotype has a count of ten or more. The V and J genes are TRBV20-1 and TRBJ1-4; D is unclear. The CDR3 extends over 14 amino acids. Germline V gene lookup returns CDR1 DFQATT and CDR2 SNEGSKA (reference sequence). Deletions cut 8 bases from V and 4 bases from J, with 17 bases between. The CDR3 here is CSPSMVGLNEKLFF. The CDR3 nucleotides read TGCAGTCCCTCTATGGTAGGGCTTAATGAAAAACTGTTTTTT.

This rearrangement joins TRBV10-2 to TRBJ1-5; 7 positions agree with TRBD1. CDR1 and CDR2 (germline): WSHSY, SAAADI. This CDR3 has 13 residues. Unmatched junction bases numbered 1, after V lost 2 bases and J lost 6 bases. CDR3 in amino acids: CASSEDRAQPQHF. DNA of the CDR3: TGCGCCAGCAGTGAGGACAGGGCTCAGCCCCAGCATTTT.

For this clonotype: At one end, the junction sequence differs from germline, possibly due to a read error. The J gene is TRBJ1-1, the V gene TRBV5-5; D unresolved. Germline CDR1 and CDR2: SGHKS and YYEKEE (reference sequence). The CDR3 sequence is 13 residues long. The CDR3 loop reads CANSPGPLTEAFF. CDR3 coding DNA: TGTGCCAACAGCCCGGGTCCGCTTACTGAAGCTTTCTTT.

Many counts were recorded for this clonotype. V is TRBV28 and J is TRBJ1-1; maybe TRBD1 (5 bases). Between the trimmed V and J ends, which lost 7 bases and 5 bases, there was a span of 11 bases. The CDR3 contains 12 residues. Germline CDR1 and CDR2: MDHEN and SYDVKM. The CDR3 DNA sequence: TGTGCCAGCACGGGGCCGGATACTGAAGCTTTCTTT. It specifies CASTGPDTEAFF.

Turning to this clonotype: In this CDR3 the conserved last residue, phenylalanine or tryptophan, is missing, so a read error is likely. Because the CDR3's place on the DNA is in doubt, the DNA is left out and the CDR3 is given as listed by TCRdb. This chain connects TRBV7-2 to TRBJ2-1; TRBD1 reflects the table's D call only, with no check against the DNA. Germline V gene data show CDR1 as SGHTA and CDR2 as FQGNSA. The CDR3 is 16 amino acids long, termini counted. CDR3 loop: CASSPYREFSYNEQLL.

This clonotype occurred many times. The V call is TRBV24-1, the J call TRBJ1-3; 11 bases agree with TRBD1. With V trimmed by 4 bases and J by 1 base, 2 bases remained unmatched. Germline V gene lookup returns CDR1 KGHDR and CDR2 SFDVKD. The CDR3 spans 16 residues. The CDR3 here is CATSDGQGASGNTIYF. Written as DNA, the CDR3 is TGTGCCACCAGTGACGGACAGGGGGCATCTGGAAACACCATATATTTT.

The chain joins TRBV2 to TRBJ1-1; D is unresolved. The CDR3 contains 15 residues. Between the trimmed V and J ends, which lost 6 bases and 6 bases, there was a span of 20 bases. The germline V gene encodes CDR1 SNHLY and CDR2 FYNNEI. As DNA, the CDR3 is TGTGCCAGCAGCCAAATTCGGACGTCTTTGGCTGAAGCTTTCTTT. Residues: CASSQIRTSLAEAFF.

The V call is TRBV24-1, the J call TRBJ2-1; 7 bases are shared with TRBD2. V shed 6 bases and J 0 bases; nucleotides not matched to a gene: 7. From germline, CDR1 is KGHDR and CDR2 SFDVKD. The CDR3 is made up of 16 amino acids. CDR3 protein: CATSREAGSSYNEQFF. Here the CDR3 DNA reads TGTGCCACCAGTAGAGAAGCGGGGAGCTCCTACAATGAGCAGTTCTTC.

This clonotype was detected ten times or more. V is TRBV28 and J is TRBJ2-1; 13 bases fit TRBD2. CDR3 length equals 13 residues. Germline CDR1 MDHEN, CDR2 SYDVKM. Trimming at V came to 11 bases and at J to 10 bases, leaving 8 bases not matched to a gene. CDR3 coding DNA: TGTGCCGGGGGAACTAGCGGGAGGGCCGAGCAGTTCTTC. Translated: CAGGTSGRAEQFF.

This clonotype showed up just a few times. CDR3 loop: CASSLDHRSNQPQHF. The CDR3 bases are TGCGCCAGCAGCTTGGATCATCGTAGCAATCAGCCCCAGCATTTT. The V and J genes are TRBV5-1 and TRBJ1-5; unclear D gene. With 0 bases removed from V and 0 bases from J, the gap between germline ends came to 7 bases. CDR1 and CDR2 from the germline V gene are SGHRS and YFSETQ. CDR3 length equals 15 residues.

This clonotype was counted many times. The rearrangement joins TRBV29-1 to TRBJ2-4; the match to TRBD2 covers 12 bases. CDR1 and CDR2 (germline): SQVTM, ANQGSEA. V was clipped by 5 bases and J by 3 bases; unmatched bases: 8. The CDR3 covers 16 residues. DNA of the CDR3: TGCAGCGTTCTGCTAGCGGGAGGGCCTGGCAAAAACATTCAGTACTTC. It is translated as CSVLLAGGPGKNIQYF. Looking up the rest from reference TRBV29-1 and TRBJ2-4 gives the full variable domain: SAVISQKPSRDICQRGTSLTIQCQVDSQVTMMFWYRQQPGQSLTLIATANQGSEATYESGFVIDKFPISRPNLTFSTLTVSNMSPEDSSIYLCSVLLAGGPGKNIQYFGAGTRLSVL.

As regards this clonotype: Possible read error: a much larger clone is one base away. V is TRBV7-9 and J is TRBJ2-2; D may be TRBD1 (6 bases). Per germline, CDR1 SEHNR and CDR2 FQNEAQ (reference sequence). This CDR3 spans 14 amino acids. CDR3 coding DNA: TGTGCCAGCAGTCAGGGGATGAACACCGGGGAGCTGCTTTTT. This translates into CASSQGMNTGELLF.

At least ten counts were recorded for this clonotype. V is TRBV27 and J is TRBJ1-4; D ambiguous. The V end was cut by 2 bases, the J end by 4 bases, with 14 bases between. The CDR3 has 16 residues. Germline V gene sequence: CDR1 MNHEY, CDR2 SMNVEV (reference sequence). This CDR3 reads CASSLLLPSGNEKLFF. The CDR3 DNA follows: TGTGCCAGCAGTTTACTATTACCCTCGGGTAATGAAAAACTGTTTTTT.

In this sample, this clonotype turned up many times. This rearrangement joins TRBV12-3 or TRBV12-4 to TRBJ2-1, with D perhaps matching TRBD1 or TRBD2 (5 bases each). The CDR3 has 14 residues. Trimming took off 6 bases at V and 0 bases at J, with 9 bases between the two ends. The CDR3 DNA reads TGTGCCAGCAGACAGGACTTCTCCTACAATGAGCAGTTCTTC. This translates into CASRQDFSYNEQFF.

In this sample, this clonotype turned up many times. CDR3 sequence (DNA): TGTGCCAGCAGCCTGGGGACGGTAAGCTCCTACAATGAGCAGTTCTTC. Amino acid sequence: CASSLGTVSSYNEQFF. The rearrangement uses TRBV7-9 and TRBJ2-1; D may be TRBD1 or TRBD2 (5 bases each). The CDR3 has 16 residues. Germline CDR1 is SEHNR and CDR2 is FQNEAQ (reference sequence). Trimming shortened V by 5 bases and J by 0 bases, and 14 bases separated the two germline ends.

The table lists this clonotype with many counts. The CDR3 bases are TGCGCCAGCAGCATATATTCGGATGTTTGGTACAATGAGCAGTTCTTC. It translates to CASSIYSDVWYNEQFF. The chain combines TRBV4-3 with TRBJ2-1; D gene uncertain. CDR1 is LGHNA and CDR2 is YSLEER in the germline V gene. The CDR3 is made up of 16 amino acids. The ends were cut back, 5 bases at V and 4 bases at J, with 18 bases in the middle.

This clonotype showed up many times. The chain combines TRBV28 with TRBJ1-1; D unclear. Trimming removed 5 bases at V and 0 bases at J, with 7 bases between. The CDR3 covers 13 residues. Germline V CDR1 and CDR2: MDHEN, SYDVKM. CDR3 bases: TGTGCCAGCAGTATCCTGATGAACACTGAAGCTTTCTTT. Translation: CASSILMNTEAFF.

This clonotype has a count of ten or more. The rearrangement uses TRBV4-1 and TRBJ2-3, with D unresolved. Trimming stripped 4 bases from V and 5 bases from J, with 16 bases between. The germline V gene encodes CDR1 MGHRA and CDR2 YSYEKL. The CDR3 sequence is 15 residues long. CDR3 region: CASSPVVVSVDTQYF. DNA of the CDR3: TGCGCCAGCAGCCCTGTAGTGGTATCCGTAGATACGCAGTATTTT.

This clonotype was seen many times. The chain combines TRBV20-1 with TRBJ1-4, with TRBD1 matching 8 bases. J gave up 4 bases and V 1 base, and 8 bases lay outside the gene matches. Germline CDR1 DFQATT, CDR2 SNEGSKA (reference sequence). The CDR3 is made up of 16 amino acids. The CDR3 region is CSARVGNRGDNEKLFF. In nucleotides, the CDR3 is TGCAGTGCTAGAGTTGGAAACAGGGGGGATAATGAAAAACTGTTTTTT.